This TCR beta chain was sequenced in a study of T cells in pancreatic ductal adenocarcinoma. The data were produced by immunoSEQ multiplex PCR, yet TCRdb's version contains in-frame clones alone and is incomplete. The table has 100,000 or so clones, roughly 96% seen once. A word on this clone: Its target is unknown.

V was pared by 5 bases and J by 9 bases, with 18 bases of the junction left unmatched. The CDR3 loop spans 16 amino acids. Germline V CDR1 and CDR2: SGHVS, FQNEAQ. Findings and limits, study-wide: Mean clonality was around 0.11 in tumors and 0.06 to 0.085 in blood, not significantly different.

The selected patients with pancreatic ductal adenocarcinoma had surgery but no neoadjuvant therapy. This sequence was found in a human donor with pancreatic ductal adenocarcinoma. The genes are TRBV7-8 and TRBJ2-7, with 8 bases matching TRBD1. Sequencing was done on a sample of PBMCs. The chain's CDR3 is CASSPYRGQGAYGQYF. CDR3 nucleotide sequence: TGTGCCAGCAGCCCGTACAGAGGACAGGGTGCGTATGGGCAGTACTTC.